This TCR beta chain emerged from a study of T cell responses to AZD1222 COVID-19 vaccine. Study-wide results and limits: White British donors predominated, females outnumbered males, and clonal diversity was possibly underestimated. Mapped onto spike, vaccine-associated CD4 TCRs spanned it and were dominant at 160-218 and 743-854. In the spike-specific TCR repertoire, nearly half reportedly target unmutated variant regions.

This clone was seen once. Its antigen remains unidentified. Measured with immunoSEQ multiplex PCR; TCRdb has only the in-frame clones, and not every one. The sample has about 180,000 clones; about 90% are singletons. Germline V CDR1 and CDR2: SGHDT, YYEEEE. V was clipped by 1 base and J by 5 bases, with 23 bases between them. This CDR3 is built from 18 residues. This clonotype was sampled from an adult in good health. The specimen was peripheral blood, collected on day 0 of AZD1222 vaccination. The chain employs TRBV5-6 and TRBJ2-3, with D tentatively TRBD1 or TRBD2 (7 bases each). In DNA form, the CDR3 reads TGTGCCAGCAGCTTGTCGCTAACGGGCATCAGGGGGGGAGATACGCAGTATTTT. As protein: CASSLSLTGIRGGDTQYF.